A single sample is the source of the 21 T cell receptor beta chains below, sequenced in a study of radiotherapy plus CTLA-4 blockade in lung cancer. Sequencing used immunoSEQ multiplex PCR; TCRdb keeps in-frame clones, though not all of them. Of about 49,000 clones listed, about 85% are singletons. Sequenced here: peripheral blood, sampled from a patient treated with radiotherapy plus ipilimumab. Every receptor here comes from a human donor with non-small cell lung cancer whose response to radiotherapy plus ipilimumab could not be evaluated.

The J gene is TRBJ1-4, the V gene TRBV10-1; 11 bases map to TRBD1. The CDR3 consists of 15 residues. Germline CDR1 is WNHNN and CDR2 is SYGVQD (reference sequence). V lost 6 bases, J lost 2 bases, and 2 bases stayed unmatched. The CDR3 here is CASRDRGLTNEKLFF. In DNA, the CDR3 is TGCGCCAGCAGGGACAGGGGGCTTACTAATGAAAAACTGTTTTTT.

This chain connects TRBV7-8 to TRBJ2-7; 11 positions agree with TRBD2. Germline V gene sequence: CDR1 SGHVS, CDR2 FQNEAQ. V was clipped by 1 base and J by 2 bases; unmatched bases: 1. This CDR3 is built from 15 residues. CDR3 loop: CASSLELAGAYEQYF. CDR3 sequence (DNA): TGTGCCAGCAGCTTAGAACTAGCGGGAGCCTACGAGCAGTACTTC.

The genes are TRBV6-5 and TRBJ1-5, with no clear D. The CDR3 consists of 16 residues. Trimming pared 2 bases from V and 2 bases from J, leaving 13 bases between. Looked up from germline, CDR1 is MNHEY and CDR2 is SVGAGI. CDR3 sequence reads: CASSYLCPSCNQPQHF. Written as DNA, the CDR3 is TGTGCCAGCAGTTACCTCTGTCCTAGCTGCAATCAGCCCCAGCATTTT.

This clone was found once. This rearrangement joins TRBV18 to TRBJ2-3; 9 nucleotides match TRBD1. Germline V gene lookup returns CDR1 KGHSH and CDR2 LQKENI. With V trimmed by 3 bases and J by 3 bases, 7 bases remained unmatched. This CDR3 contains 16 residues. As DNA, the CDR3 is TGTGCCAGCTCACCCCGGGACAGGGCGATTACAGATACGCAGTATTTT. Its protein product is CASSPRDRAITDTQYF.

The J gene is TRBJ2-7, the V gene TRBV7-2; 8 positions match TRBD2. The V and J ends lost 5 bases and 2 bases, in that order; junction bases with no gene match: 14. The CDR3 is 17 residues long. Germline lookup yields CDR1 SGHTA and CDR2 FQGNSA. The CDR3 loop reads CASSPPVPGLVAYEQYF. For the CDR3, the DNA is TGTGCCAGCAGCCCTCCCGTACCGGGACTAGTCGCCTACGAGCAGTACTTC.

Regarding this clone: It is likely a read error, because the conserved phenylalanine at the end of the CDR3 is missing. The DNA is left out, because the CDR3 cannot be placed on it with certainty; the CDR3 is given as TCRdb lists it. The chain employs TRBV21-1 and TRBJ1-4; the table calls TRBD1, which could not be checked here. TRBV21-1 is a known pseudogene. The CDR3 spans 12 amino acids, including both terminal residues. This CDR3 reads CASSRGTAGSVL.

CDR3: CASSRQGAWNQPQHF. The CDR3 DNA reads as TGTGCCAGTAGTAGACAGGGGGCCTGGAATCAGCCCCAGCATTTT. The V and J genes are TRBV19 and TRBJ1-5; TRBD1 matches 10 bases. Germline CDR1 and CDR2: LNHDA and SQIVND (reference sequence). After removal of 4 bases from V and 4 bases from J, the junction contained 4 bases not matched to a gene. The length of the CDR3 is 15 residues.

The chain recombines TRBV2 with TRBJ2-7; 11 bases fit TRBD2. Germline loops: CDR1 SNHLY, CDR2 FYNNEI. The CDR3 spans 14 residues. Germline trimming cut 11 bases from V and 7 bases from J; bases unmatched to any gene: 13. CDR3 in amino acids: CAGTPGLAAAEQYF. CDR3 DNA sequence: TGTGCCGGAACCCCGGGACTAGCGGCCGCGGAGCAGTACTTC. Together with reference TRBV2 and TRBJ2-7, the CDR3 gives the full variable domain: EPEVTQTPSHQVTQMGQEVILRCVPISNHLYFYWYRQILGQKVEFLVSFYNNEISEKSEIFDDQFSVERPDGSNFTLKIRSTKLEDSAMYFCAGTPGLAAAEQYFGPGTRLTVT.

This rearrangement joins TRBV11-2 to TRBJ2-1; TRBD1 agrees at 9 bases. In germline, CDR1 is SGHAT, CDR2 FQNNGV. J lost 5 bases, V lost 4 bases, and 9 bases had no gene match. This CDR3 is 16 amino acids long. The CDR3 sequence: CASSSFRGQGHNEQFF. CDR3 nucleotides: TGTGCCAGCAGCTCCTTCCGGGGACAGGGACACAATGAGCAGTTCTTC.

The chain has TRBV25-1 and TRBJ2-1; no reliable D call. Germline V gene lookup returns CDR1 MGHDK and CDR2 SYGVNS. V dropped 1 base and J dropped 3 bases, with 10 bases sitting between them. The CDR3 loop spans 15 amino acids. CDR3 loop: CASSEFERHYNEQFF. In DNA form, the CDR3 reads TGTGCCAGCAGTGAATTCGAGCGCCACTACAATGAGCAGTTCTTC.

This clone was counted once. The rearrangement joins TRBV7-9 to TRBJ2-1, with 14 bases identical to TRBD2. There are 16 residues in the CDR3. Trimming at V came to 4 bases and at J to 7 bases, leaving 6 bases not matched to a gene. CDR1 and CDR2 (germline): SEHNR, FQNEAQ (reference sequence). The CDR3 loop is CASSSRLAGGRNEQFF. The CDR3 nucleotides are TGTGCCAGCAGCTCTAGACTAGCGGGAGGGCGGAATGAGCAGTTCTTC. Full variable domain (rest looked up from reference TRBV7-9 and TRBJ2-1): DTGVSQNPRHKITKRGQNVTFRCDPISEHNRLYWYRQTLGQGPEFLTYFQNEAQLEKSRLLSDRFSAERPKGSFSTLEIQRTEQGDSAMYLCASSSRLAGGRNEQFFGPGTRLTVL.

The chain recombines TRBV15 with TRBJ1-4; TRBD1 aligns across 7 bases. This CDR3 is 13 amino acids long. V shed 0 bases and J 8 bases; nucleotides not matched to a gene: 0. CDR1 and CDR2 (germline): LNHNV, YYDKDF (reference sequence). CDR3 bases: TGTGCCACCAGCAGAGACAGGGGGGAAAAACTGTTTTTT. Translating it yields CATSRDRGEKLFF.

The chain couples TRBV2 to TRBJ2-7, with 9 nucleotides matching TRBD1. There are 13 residues in the CDR3. V was clipped by 6 bases and J by 5 bases; unmatched bases: 5. CDR1 SNHLY and CDR2 FYNNEI come from the germline V gene. As DNA, the CDR3 is TGTGCCAGCAGAGACAGGGGGAGCCACGAGCAGTACTTC. Translation: CASRDRGSHEQYF.

The V and J genes are TRBV7-6 and TRBJ1-1; a possible D gene is TRBD1 (5 bases). Germline CDR1 reads SGHVS; CDR2 reads FNYEAQ. V lost 2 bases to trimming and J lost 8 bases, with 9 bases between them. The CDR3 length is 12 residues. In DNA form, the CDR3 reads TGTGCCAGCAGCTTACAGCCAGGGGAAGCTTTCTTT. Translating it yields CASSLQPGEAFF.

This clone was observed once. This chain links TRBV7-2 with TRBJ1-4; D gene unclear. V dropped 0 bases and J dropped 10 bases, with 9 bases sitting between them. CDR1 and CDR2 (germline): SGHTA, FQGNSA. The CDR3 has 13 residues. The CDR3 loop reads CASSLAEFSKLFF. DNA of the CDR3: TGTGCCAGCAGCTTAGCAGAGTTTTCAAAACTGTTTTTT.

CDR3 coding DNA: TGCGCCAGCAGCTTGGTAGCGGGGAGCTCCTACAATGAGCAGTTCTTC. It yields the protein CASSLVAGSSYNEQFF. The chain links TRBV5-1 to TRBJ2-1; 8 nucleotides match TRBD2. The CDR3 is made up of 16 amino acids. Germline V gene sequence: CDR1 SGHRS, CDR2 YFSETQ. Trimming cost V 0 bases and J 0 bases; bases outside gene matches: 2. The full variable domain, in which reference TRBV5-1 and TRBJ2-1 provide the parts outside the CDR3, is KAGVTQTPRYLIKTRGQQVTLSCSPISGHRSVSWYQQTPGQGLQFLFEYFSETQRNKGNFPGRFSGRQFSNSRSEMNVSTLELGDSALYLCASSLVAGSSYNEQFFGPGTRLTVL.

This chain joins TRBV28 and TRBJ2-2; 9 nucleotides agree with TRBD1. The germline gives CDR1 MDHEN, CDR2 SYDVKM. V trimming: 2 bases; J trimming: 6 bases; junction bases outside the gene matches: 4. The CDR3 runs to 15 residues. The CDR3 bases are TGTGCCAGCAGTTTACCGGACAGGGGAGCCGGGGAGCTGTTTTTT. Its translation: CASSLPDRGAGELFF.

This chain uses TRBV18 with TRBJ1-1; 10 positions agree with TRBD1. Losses at the gene ends were 2 bases for V and 5 bases for J; bases not matched to a gene: 8. In germline, CDR1 is KGHSH, CDR2 LQKENI. There are 16 residues in the CDR3. CDR3 amino acids: CASSPDRWDRGTEAFF. The CDR3, as DNA: TGTGCCAGCTCACCAGACCGTTGGGACAGGGGTACTGAAGCTTTCTTT.

The chain is built from TRBV6-1 and TRBJ2-7; TRBD1 aligns across 9 bases. With V trimmed by 3 bases and J by 0 bases, 3 bases remained unmatched. This CDR3 region has 15 residues. Germline V lookup: CDR1 MNHNS, CDR2 SASEGT. CDR3: CASSDLDRGSYEQYF. The CDR3 DNA sequence: TGTGCCAGCAGTGATCTGGACAGGGGCTCCTACGAGCAGTACTTC.

The chain employs TRBV6-1 and TRBJ2-2; maybe TRBD1 (6 bases). Germline CDR1 and CDR2: MNHNS and SASEGT. The CDR3 has 16 amino acids. V lost 4 bases and J lost 2, with 14 bases in between. DNA for the CDR3: TGTGCCAGCAGTGGACGGACAGAAAAAAACACCGGGGAGCTGTTTTTT. Encoded protein: CASSGRTEKNTGELFF.

The rearrangement links TRBV9 to TRBJ1-6; the D is unclear. The CDR3 contains 13 residues. The germline V gene encodes CDR1 SGDLS and CDR2 YYNGEE. Trimming removed 3 bases at V and 7 bases at J, with 8 bases between. CDR3 amino acids: CASSALINSPLHF. As DNA, the CDR3 is TGTGCCAGCAGCGCCCTAATCAATTCACCCCTCCACTTT. The full variable domain, completed using reference TRBV9 and TRBJ1-6, is DSGVTQTPKHLITATGQRVTLRCSPRSGDLSVYWYQQSLDQGLQFLIQYYNGEERAKGNILERFSAQQFPDLHSELNLSSLELGDSALYFCASSALINSPLHFGNGTRLTVT.